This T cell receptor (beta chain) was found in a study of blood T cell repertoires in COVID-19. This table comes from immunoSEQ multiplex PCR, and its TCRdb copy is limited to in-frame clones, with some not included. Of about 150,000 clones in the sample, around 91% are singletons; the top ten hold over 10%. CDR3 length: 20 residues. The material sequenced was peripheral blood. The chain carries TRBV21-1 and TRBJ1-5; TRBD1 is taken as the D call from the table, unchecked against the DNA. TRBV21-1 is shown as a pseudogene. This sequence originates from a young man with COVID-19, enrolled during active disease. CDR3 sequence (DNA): TGTGCCAGCAGCAAAGCGGGGCAGGGGCCCCCCTTTTATAGCAATCAGCCCCAGCATTTT. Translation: CASSKAGQGPPFYSNQPQHF.